This T cell receptor (beta chain) was observed in a study of blood T cell repertoires in COVID-19. Study as a whole: Some COVID-19 samples were acute and others convalescent; all came from the United States, Italy and Spain. PBMCs, B-cell-depleted T cells, or T cells provided the cDNA or gDNA that made up the material.

As handled by the study authors: Counts of nucleated cells, estimated from reference gene primer amplification, were obtained. Some clones are missing from TCRdb's copy, which holds only in-frame ones; the method was immunoSEQ multiplex PCR. Clone size and the V and J calls come from that table; the DNA yielded D and trimming. The sample records tens of thousands of clones, about 88% being singletons. The trim removed 4 bases at V and 3 bases at J, leaving 4 bases unmatched. This CDR3 has 14 amino acids. Input material: peripheral blood. The receptor was derived from a human donor with active COVID-19. The donor label of this sample is uncertain. This chain uses TRBV5-3 with TRBJ1-1; TRBD1 agrees at 9 bases. TRBV5-3 belongs to the ORF category, with a function that is uncertain. CDR3 protein: CARSVGTGYTEAFF. The DNA of the CDR3 is TGTGCCAGAAGCGTAGGGACAGGGTACACTGAAGCTTTCTTT.